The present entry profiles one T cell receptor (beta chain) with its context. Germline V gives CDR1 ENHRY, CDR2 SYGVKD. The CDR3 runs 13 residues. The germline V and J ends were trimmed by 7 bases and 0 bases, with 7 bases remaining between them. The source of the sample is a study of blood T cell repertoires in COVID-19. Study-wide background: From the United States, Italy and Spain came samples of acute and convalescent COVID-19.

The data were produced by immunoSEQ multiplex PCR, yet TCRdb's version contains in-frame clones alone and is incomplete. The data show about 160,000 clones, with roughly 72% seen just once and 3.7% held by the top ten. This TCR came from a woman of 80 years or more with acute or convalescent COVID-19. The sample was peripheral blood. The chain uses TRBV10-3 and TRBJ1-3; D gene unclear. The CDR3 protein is CAINPSSGNTIYF. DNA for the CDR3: TGTGCCATCAATCCGAGCTCTGGAAACACCATATATTTT.